This T cell receptor (beta chain) was profiled in a study of T cells in Graves' hyperthyroidism and ophthalmopathy. Findings and limits, study-wide: Median prediction lead before ophthalmopathy onset was 6.5 months with the model.

V was clipped by 4 bases and J by 4 bases; unmatched bases: 21. The CDR3 spans 20 residues. Per the germline V gene, CDR1 is ENHRY and CDR2 is SYGVKD. Amplified TCR beta CDR3 regions derived from RNA transcripts. The TCR CDR3 was amplified in a first-round RT-PCR using the HTBI primer set. TCRdb re-derived calls from the multiplex PCR reads in MiXCR, one entry per CDR3 protein. The sample carries over 200,000 distinct CDR3 sequences, 13% to 15% recorded once. Each diagnosis was grounded in clinical symptoms, serum thyroxine and TRAb, thyroid ultrasound, and orbital computed tomography. This clonotype came up many times. Its antigen is unidentified.

Source material: blood. The TCR was taken from a woman between 35 and 50 years old with Graves' hyperthyroidism that later progressed to Graves' ophthalmopathy. J is TRBJ2-1 and V is TRBV10-3, with TRBD1 matching 8 bases. CDR3 DNA sequence: TGTGCCATCAGTGGAGCAGGGGGCCGTAATCCGACAAGGAGGTACAATGAGCAGTTCTTC. It specifies CAISGAGGRNPTRRYNEQFF.